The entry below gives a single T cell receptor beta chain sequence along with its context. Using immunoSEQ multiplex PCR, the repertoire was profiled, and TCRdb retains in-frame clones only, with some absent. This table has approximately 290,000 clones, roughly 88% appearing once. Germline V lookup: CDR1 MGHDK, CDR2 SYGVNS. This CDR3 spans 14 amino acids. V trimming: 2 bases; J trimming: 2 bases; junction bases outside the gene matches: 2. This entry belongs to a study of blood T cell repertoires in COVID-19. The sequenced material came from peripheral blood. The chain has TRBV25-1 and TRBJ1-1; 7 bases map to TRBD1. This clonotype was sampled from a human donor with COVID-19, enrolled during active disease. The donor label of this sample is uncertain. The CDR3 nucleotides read TGTGCCAGCAGTGAACACAGGGGTAACACTGAAGCTTTCTTT. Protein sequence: CASSEHRGNTEAFF.